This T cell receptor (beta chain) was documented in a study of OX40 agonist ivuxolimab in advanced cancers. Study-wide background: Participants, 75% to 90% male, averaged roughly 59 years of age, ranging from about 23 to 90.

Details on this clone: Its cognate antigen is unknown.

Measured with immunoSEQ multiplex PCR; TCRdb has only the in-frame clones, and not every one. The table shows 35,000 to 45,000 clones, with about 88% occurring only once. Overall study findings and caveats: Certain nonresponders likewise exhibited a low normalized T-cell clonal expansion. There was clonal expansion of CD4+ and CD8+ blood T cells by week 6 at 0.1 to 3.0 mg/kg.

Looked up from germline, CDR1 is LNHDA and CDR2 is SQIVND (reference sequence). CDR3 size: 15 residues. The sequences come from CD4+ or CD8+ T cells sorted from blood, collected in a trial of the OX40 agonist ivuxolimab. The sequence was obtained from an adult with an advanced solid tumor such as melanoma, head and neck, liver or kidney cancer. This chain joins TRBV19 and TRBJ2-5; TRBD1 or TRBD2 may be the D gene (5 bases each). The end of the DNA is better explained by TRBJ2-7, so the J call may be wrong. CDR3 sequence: CASSIGGVGPYEQYF. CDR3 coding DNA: TGTGCCAGTAGTATAGGAGGGGTCGGGCCCTACGAGCAGTACTTC.